Listed below are T cell receptor beta chains from one sample, sequenced in a study of cytomegalovirus exposure and HLA in healthy donors. Clones were sequenced by immunoSEQ multiplex PCR, and TCRdb holds only the in-frame ones, with some missing. The data hold 150,000 to 200,000 clones, with 65% to 80% observed a single time. The sample was PBMCs. These receptors were obtained from a woman in her forties in good health and CMV-seronegative. The conserved cysteine and the conserved F or W are not part of the CDR3 here. D genes are given only for firm matches.

d_call: NA; v_call: TRBV2; j_call: TRBJ1-1; cdr3_aa: ASSSGGGTEAF
d_call: NA; v_call: TRBV10-3; j_call: TRBJ2-1; cdr3_aa: AISLDDNEQF
d_call: NA; v_call: TRBV5-6; j_call: TRBJ2-3; cdr3_aa: ASSGPGAFGDTQY
d_call: TRBD1; v_call: TRBV6-1; j_call: TRBJ1-4; cdr3_aa: ASNEGQGANEKLF
d_call: TRBD2; v_call: TRBV7-9; j_call: TRBJ2-2; cdr3_aa: ASSSGALAGGTGELF
d_call: NA; v_call: TRBV6-1; j_call: TRBJ1-5; cdr3_aa: ASRGGRVVQPQH
d_call: NA; v_call: TRBV15; j_call: TRBJ2-1; cdr3_aa: ATSRDLAGEQF
d_call: TRBD2; v_call: TRBV7-9; j_call: TRBJ2-1; cdr3_aa: ASSLSPGLALDNEQF
d_call: NA; v_call: TRBV6-1; j_call: TRBJ1-1; cdr3_aa: ATITPGGGTEAF
d_call: NA; v_call: TRBV5-6; j_call: TRBJ1-2; cdr3_aa: ASSLAGQNYGYT
d_call: NA; v_call: TRBV21-1; j_call: TRBJ2-7; cdr3_aa: ASTGSTGDYEQY
d_call: NA; v_call: TRBV25-1; j_call: TRBJ1-1; cdr3_aa: ASSEGPQNTEAF
d_call: TRBD2; v_call: TRBV30; j_call: TRBJ2-7; cdr3_aa: AWSSKLAGLDEQY
d_call: TRBD2; v_call: TRBV4-3; j_call: TRBJ2-5; cdr3_aa: ASSQGLAGETQY
d_call: NA; v_call: TRBV7-2; j_call: TRBJ1-5; cdr3_aa: ASSPSDDQPQH
d_call: NA; v_call: TRBV5-4; j_call: TRBJ1-2; cdr3_aa: ASSAEIGGRAHGYT
d_call: NA; v_call: TRBV2; j_call: TRBJ2-1; cdr3_aa: ASKRLGDNEQF
d_call: TRBD1; v_call: TRBV18; j_call: TRBJ1-1; cdr3_aa: ASSPGTGTGGEAF
d_call: NA; v_call: TRBV11-3; j_call: TRBJ1-1; cdr3_aa: ASSFVRGGTEAF
d_call: NA; v_call: TRBV7-9; j_call: TRBJ2-5; cdr3_aa: ASSPSSGETQY
d_call: TRBD1; v_call: TRBV19; j_call: TRBJ2-3; cdr3_aa: ASSIQGADTQY
d_call: NA; v_call: TRBV9; j_call: TRBJ1-2; cdr3_aa: ASSVRGKNGYT